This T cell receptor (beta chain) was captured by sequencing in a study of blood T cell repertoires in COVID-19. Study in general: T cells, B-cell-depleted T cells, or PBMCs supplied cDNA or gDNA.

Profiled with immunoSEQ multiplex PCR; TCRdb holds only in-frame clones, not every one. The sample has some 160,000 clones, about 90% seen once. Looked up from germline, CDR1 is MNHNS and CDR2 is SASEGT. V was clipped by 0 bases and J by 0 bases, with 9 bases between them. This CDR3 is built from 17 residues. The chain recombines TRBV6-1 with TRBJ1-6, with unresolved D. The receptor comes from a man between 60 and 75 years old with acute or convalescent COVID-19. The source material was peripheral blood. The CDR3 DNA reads TGTGCCAGCAGTGAAGCGTGGGAGAGCTCCTATAATTCACCCCTCCACTTT. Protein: CASSEAWESSYNSPLHF.